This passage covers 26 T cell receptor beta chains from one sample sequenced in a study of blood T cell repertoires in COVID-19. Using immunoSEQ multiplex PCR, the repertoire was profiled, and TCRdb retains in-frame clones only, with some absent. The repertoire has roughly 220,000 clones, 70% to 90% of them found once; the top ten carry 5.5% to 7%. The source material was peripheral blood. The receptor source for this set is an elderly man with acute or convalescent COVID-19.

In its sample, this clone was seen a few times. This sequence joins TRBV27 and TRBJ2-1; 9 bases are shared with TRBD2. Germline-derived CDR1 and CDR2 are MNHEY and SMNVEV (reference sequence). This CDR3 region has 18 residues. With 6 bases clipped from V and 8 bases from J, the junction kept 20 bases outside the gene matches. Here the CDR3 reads CASRIQNPGLAFYHEQFF. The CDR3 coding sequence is TGTGCCAGCAGAATACAAAACCCGGGACTAGCATTTTACCATGAGCAGTTCTTC.

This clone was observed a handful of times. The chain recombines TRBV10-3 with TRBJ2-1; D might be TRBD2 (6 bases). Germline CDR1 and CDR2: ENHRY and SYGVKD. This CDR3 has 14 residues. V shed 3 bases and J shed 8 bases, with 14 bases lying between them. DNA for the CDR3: TGTGCCATCAGTGATTCCTCTGCGGGGTATGAGCAGTTCTTC. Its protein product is CAISDSSAGYEQFF.

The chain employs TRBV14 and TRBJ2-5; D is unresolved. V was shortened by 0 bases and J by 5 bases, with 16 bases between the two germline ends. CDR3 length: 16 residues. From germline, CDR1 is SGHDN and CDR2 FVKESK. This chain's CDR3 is CASSQDEAVLRETQYF. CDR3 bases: TGTGCCAGCAGCCAAGATGAGGCAGTTCTCCGTGAGACCCAGTACTTC.

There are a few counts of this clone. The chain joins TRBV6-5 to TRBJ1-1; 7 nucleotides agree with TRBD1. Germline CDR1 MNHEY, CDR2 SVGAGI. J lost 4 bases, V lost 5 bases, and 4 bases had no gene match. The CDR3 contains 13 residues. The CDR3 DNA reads TGTGCCAGCAGTACAGGGGCGCGCACTGAAGCTTTCTTT. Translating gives CASSTGARTEAFF.

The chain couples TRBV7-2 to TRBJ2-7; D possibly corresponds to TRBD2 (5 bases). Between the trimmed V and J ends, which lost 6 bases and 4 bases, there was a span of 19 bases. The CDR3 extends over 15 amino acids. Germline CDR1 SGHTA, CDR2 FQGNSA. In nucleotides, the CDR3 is TGTGCCAGCAGTCCCCCCGGACTGGGTAGGTACGAGCAGTACTTC. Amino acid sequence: CASSPPGLGRYEQYF.

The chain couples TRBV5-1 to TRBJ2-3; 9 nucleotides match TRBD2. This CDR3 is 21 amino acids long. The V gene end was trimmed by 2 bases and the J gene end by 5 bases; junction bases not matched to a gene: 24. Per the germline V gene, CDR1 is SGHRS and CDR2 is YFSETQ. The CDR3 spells CASSFPLTSTSGGPSVDTQYF. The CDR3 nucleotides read TGCGCCAGCAGCTTTCCCTTAACCTCGACTAGCGGAGGGCCCTCCGTAGATACGCAGTATTTT.

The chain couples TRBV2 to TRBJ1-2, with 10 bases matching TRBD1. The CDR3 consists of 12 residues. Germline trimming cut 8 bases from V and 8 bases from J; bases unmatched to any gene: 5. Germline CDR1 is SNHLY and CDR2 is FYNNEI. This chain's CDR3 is CASHRDRGGYTF. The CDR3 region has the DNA TGTGCCAGCCACCGGGACAGGGGAGGCTACACCTTC.

The CDR3 is CASSQDLTGDFYEQYF. The CDR3 bases are TGTGCCAGCAGCCAAGATTTGACAGGGGACTTCTACGAGCAGTACTTC. The V call is TRBV4-2, the J call TRBJ2-7; 8 positions match TRBD1. This CDR3 is 16 amino acids long. The V gene end was trimmed by 0 bases and the J gene end by 3 bases; junction bases not matched to a gene: 7. Germline V lookup: CDR1 LGHNA, CDR2 YNFKEQ.

Here the CDR3 reads CATSDPAAGGMDTQYF. CDR3 nucleotide sequence: TGTGCCACCAGTGACCCTGCAGCGGGAGGAATGGATACGCAGTATTTT. The genes are TRBV24-1 and TRBJ2-3; 9 bases line up with TRBD2. With 4 bases clipped from V and 6 bases from J, the junction kept 10 bases outside the gene matches. The CDR3 totals 16 residues. Germline CDR1 reads KGHDR; CDR2 reads SFDVKD.

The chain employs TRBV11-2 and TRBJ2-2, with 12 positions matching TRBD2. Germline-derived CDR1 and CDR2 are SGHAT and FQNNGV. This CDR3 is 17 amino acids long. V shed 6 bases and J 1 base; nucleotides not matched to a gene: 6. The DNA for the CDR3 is TGTGCCAGCAGGGTGCGGGGACTAGCGGGGAACACCGGGGAGCTGTTTTTT. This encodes CASRVRGLAGNTGELFF.

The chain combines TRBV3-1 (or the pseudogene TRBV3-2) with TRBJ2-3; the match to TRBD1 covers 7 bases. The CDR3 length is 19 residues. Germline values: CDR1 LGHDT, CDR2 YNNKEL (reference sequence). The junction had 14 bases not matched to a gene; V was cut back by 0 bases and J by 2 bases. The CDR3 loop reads CASSQDFLLWQGDTDTQYF. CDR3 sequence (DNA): TGTGCCAGCAGCCAAGATTTTCTCTTATGGCAGGGGGACACAGATACGCAGTATTTT.

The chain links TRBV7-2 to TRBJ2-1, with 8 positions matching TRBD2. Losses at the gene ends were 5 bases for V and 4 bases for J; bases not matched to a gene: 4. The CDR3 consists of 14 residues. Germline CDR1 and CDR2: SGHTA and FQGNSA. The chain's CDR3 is CASSVSGIYNEQFF. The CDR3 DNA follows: TGTGCCAGCAGCGTTAGCGGGATATACAATGAGCAGTTCTTC.

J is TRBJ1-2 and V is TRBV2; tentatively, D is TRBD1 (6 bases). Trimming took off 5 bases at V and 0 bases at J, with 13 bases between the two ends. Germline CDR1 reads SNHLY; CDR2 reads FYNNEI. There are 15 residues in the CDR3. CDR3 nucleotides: TGTGCCAGCAGTAAACCGACAGGTACTAACTATGGCTACACCTTC. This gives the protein CASSKPTGTNYGYTF.

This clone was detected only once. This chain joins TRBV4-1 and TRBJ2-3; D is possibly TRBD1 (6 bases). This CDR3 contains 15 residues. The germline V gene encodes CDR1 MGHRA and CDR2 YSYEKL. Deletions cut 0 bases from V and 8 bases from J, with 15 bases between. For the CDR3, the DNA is TGCGCCAGCAGCCAAGAGGGACACCAACCGGGTACGCAGTATTTT. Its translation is CASSQEGHQPGTQYF.

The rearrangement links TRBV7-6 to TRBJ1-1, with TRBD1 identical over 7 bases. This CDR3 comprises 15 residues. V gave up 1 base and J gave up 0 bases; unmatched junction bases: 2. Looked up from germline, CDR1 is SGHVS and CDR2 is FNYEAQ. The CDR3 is CASSLGQGMNTEAFF. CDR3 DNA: TGTGCCAGCAGCTTAGGACAGGGCATGAACACTGAAGCTTTCTTT.

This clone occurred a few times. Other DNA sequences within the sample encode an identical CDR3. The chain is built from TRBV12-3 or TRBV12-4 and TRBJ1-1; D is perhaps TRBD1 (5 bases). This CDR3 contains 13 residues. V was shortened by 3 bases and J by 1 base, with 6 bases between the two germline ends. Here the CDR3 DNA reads TGTGCCAGCAGTTTGGGGCAGAACACTGAAGCTTTCTTT. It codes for CASSLGQNTEAFF.

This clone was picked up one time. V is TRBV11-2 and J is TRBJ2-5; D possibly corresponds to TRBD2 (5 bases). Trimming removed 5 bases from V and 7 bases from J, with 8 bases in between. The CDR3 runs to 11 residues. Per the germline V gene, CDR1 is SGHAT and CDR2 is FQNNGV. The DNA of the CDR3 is TGTGCCAGCAGCCCCGAGGGGACCCAGTACTTC. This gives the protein CASSPEGTQYF.

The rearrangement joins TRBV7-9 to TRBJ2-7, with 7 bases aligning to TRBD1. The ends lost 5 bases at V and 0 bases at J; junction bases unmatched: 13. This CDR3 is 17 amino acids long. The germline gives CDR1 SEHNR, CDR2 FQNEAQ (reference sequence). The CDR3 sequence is CASSPPDRQGPSYEQYV. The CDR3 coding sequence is TGTGCCAGCAGCCCCCCCGACAGACAGGGTCCCTCCTACGAGCAGTACGTC.

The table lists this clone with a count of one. CDR3 sequence (DNA): TGTGCCAGTAGTAAAACCGGGACTAGCGGTGCCTTAGGGCAGTTCTTC. This gives the protein CASSKTGTSGALGQFF. The chain employs TRBV19 and TRBJ2-1; 11 bases are a match to TRBD2. The CDR3 spans 16 residues. The J segment lost 12 bases and the V segment lost 4 bases, leaving 14 bases of the junction unmatched. CDR1 is LNHDA and CDR2 is SQIVND in the germline V gene (reference sequence).

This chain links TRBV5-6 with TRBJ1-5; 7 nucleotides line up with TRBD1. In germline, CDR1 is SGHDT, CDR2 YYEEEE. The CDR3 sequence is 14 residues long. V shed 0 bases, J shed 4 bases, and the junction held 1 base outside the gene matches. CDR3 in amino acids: CASSLAQGNQPQHF. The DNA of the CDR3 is TGTGCCAGCAGCTTGGCACAGGGGAATCAGCCCCAGCATTTT.

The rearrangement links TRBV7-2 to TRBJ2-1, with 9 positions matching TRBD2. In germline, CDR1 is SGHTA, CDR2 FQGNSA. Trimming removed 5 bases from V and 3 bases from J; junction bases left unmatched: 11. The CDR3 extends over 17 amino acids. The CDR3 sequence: CASSALGGLAVYNEQFF. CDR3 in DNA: TGTGCCAGCAGCGCCCTAGGGGGACTAGCAGTCTACAATGAGCAGTTCTTC.

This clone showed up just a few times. The CDR3 DNA reads TGTGCCAGCTCCCTCGGGACTAGCCCCTCAGATACGCAGTATTTT. Translating it yields CASSLGTSPSDTQYF. The chain joins TRBV18 to TRBJ2-3; 9 bases align to TRBD2. The CDR3 spans 15 residues. The V gene's germline CDR1 is KGHSH and CDR2 LQKENI. V lost 6 bases to trimming and J lost 4 bases; unmatched junction nucleotides: 8.

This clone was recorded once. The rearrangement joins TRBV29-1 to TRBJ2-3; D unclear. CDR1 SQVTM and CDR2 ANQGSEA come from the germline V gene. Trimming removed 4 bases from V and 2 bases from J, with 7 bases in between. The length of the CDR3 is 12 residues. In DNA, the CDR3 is TGCAGCGTTGTTCCCAACACAGATACGCAGTATTTT. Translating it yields CSVVPNTDTQYF.

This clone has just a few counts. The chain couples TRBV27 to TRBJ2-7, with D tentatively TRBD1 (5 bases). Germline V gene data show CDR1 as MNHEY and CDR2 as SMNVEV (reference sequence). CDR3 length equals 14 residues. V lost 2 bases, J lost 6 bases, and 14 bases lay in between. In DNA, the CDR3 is TGTGCCAGCAGTTTACAGGGAACTCCTGGCGAGCAGTACTTC. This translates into CASSLQGTPGEQYF.

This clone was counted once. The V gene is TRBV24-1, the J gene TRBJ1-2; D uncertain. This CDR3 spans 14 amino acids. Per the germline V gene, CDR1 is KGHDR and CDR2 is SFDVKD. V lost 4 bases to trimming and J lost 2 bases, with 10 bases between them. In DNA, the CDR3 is TGTGCCACCAGTGACCCCGACAAAAACTATGGCTACACCTTC. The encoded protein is CATSDPDKNYGYTF.

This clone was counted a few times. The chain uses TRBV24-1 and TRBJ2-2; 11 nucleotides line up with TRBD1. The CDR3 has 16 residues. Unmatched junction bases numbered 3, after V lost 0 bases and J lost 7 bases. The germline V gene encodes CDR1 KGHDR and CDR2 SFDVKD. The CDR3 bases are TGTGCCACCAGTGATTTGAGGACAGGGGGCCTCGGGGAGCTGTTTTTT. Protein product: CATSDLRTGGLGELFF.